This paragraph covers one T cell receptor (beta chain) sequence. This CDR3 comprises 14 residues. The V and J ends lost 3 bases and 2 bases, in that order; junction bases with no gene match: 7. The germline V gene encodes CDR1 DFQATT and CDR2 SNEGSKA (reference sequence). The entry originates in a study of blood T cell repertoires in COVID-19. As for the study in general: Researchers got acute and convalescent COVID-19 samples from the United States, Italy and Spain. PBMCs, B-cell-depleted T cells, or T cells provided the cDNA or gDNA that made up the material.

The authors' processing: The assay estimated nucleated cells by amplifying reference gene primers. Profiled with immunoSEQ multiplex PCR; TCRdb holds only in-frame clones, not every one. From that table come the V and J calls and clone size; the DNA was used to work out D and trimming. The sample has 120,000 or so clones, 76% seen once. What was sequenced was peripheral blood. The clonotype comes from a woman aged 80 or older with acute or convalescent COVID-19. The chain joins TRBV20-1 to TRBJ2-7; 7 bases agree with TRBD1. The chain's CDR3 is CSASRTGATYEQYF. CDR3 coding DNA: TGCAGTGCTAGTAGAACAGGGGCCACCTACGAGCAGTACTTC.